The following is a TCR beta chain sequence with its context. Antigen unknown. The study reverse transcribed the entire isolated RNA, so it sequenced expressed TCRB transcripts. Clones were read by immunoSEQ multiplex PCR, and TCRdb kept only the in-frame ones, dropping some. The sample has some 300,000 clones; 8% are singletons. This record belongs to a study of beta chain features in type 1 diabetes. General study points: In comparison with healthy donors, patients had naive, central memory and Treg TCRB repertoires that appeared more similar. A definitive answer on HLA type influencing TCRB rearrangement was not reached here. Type 1 diabetes patients showed fewer insertions and more deletions at VDJ junctions.

Losses at the gene ends were 4 bases for V and 5 bases for J; bases not matched to a gene: 9. This CDR3 is 15 amino acids long. Germline CDR1 is SGHRS and CDR2 is YFSETQ. The sample taken for sequencing was central memory CD4+ T cells from blood. The clonotype was recovered from a woman aged 18-29 years in good health. The genes are TRBV5-1 and TRBJ2-7, with TRBD1 identical over 10 bases. Written as DNA, the CDR3 is TGCGCCAGCAGCCTCACCGGGGACAGGGGTCACGAGCAGTACGTC. Its protein product is CASSLTGDRGHEQYV.